This TCR beta chain was sequenced for a study of blood T cell repertoires in COVID-19. Assay used: immunoSEQ multiplex PCR; TCRdb lists only in-frame clones, some missing. The profile shows 99,000 or so clones, more than 75% of them singletons. This sequence was found in a middle-aged man with acute or convalescent COVID-19. Sequencing input: peripheral blood.

The CDR3 DNA reads TGTGCCACCAGTGATTTAGGGACTAGCGGTGAGCAGTTCTTC. Protein product: CATSDLGTSGEQFF. This chain uses TRBV24-1 with TRBJ2-1; 11 bases fit TRBD2. The CDR3 extends over 14 amino acids. V lost 1 base to trimming and J lost 9 bases; unmatched junction nucleotides: 1. CDR1 is KGHDR and CDR2 is SFDVKD in the germline V gene.